Presented here are 7 T cell receptor beta chains from one specimen sequenced in a study of T cell changes during pregnancy in multiple sclerosis. Sequenced by immunoSEQ multiplex PCR; TCRdb stores in-frame clones only, minus some. The sample holds nearly 60,000 clones; about 89% are singletons and the top ten take about 0.5%. The sample consisted of CD4+ T cells from peripheral blood mononuclear cells, taken after pregnancy. The origin of the receptors is a female donor in good health, enrolled as a control in a pregnancy study.

This chain uses TRBV25-1 with TRBJ2-3; possible D gene TRBD1, 5 bases. The CDR3 loop spans 15 amino acids. Germline CDR1 reads MGHDK; CDR2 reads SYGVNS. The germline V and J ends were trimmed by 5 bases and 4 bases, with 16 bases remaining between them. For the CDR3, the DNA is TGTGCCAGCAGTCAAGATAGGGGCCCCCCAGATACGCAGTATTTT. Encoded protein: CASSQDRGPPDTQYF.

The CDR3 DNA sequence: TGTGCCAGCAGCTCACATTACGAGCAGTACTTC. Its translation: CASSSHYEQYF. This chain uses TRBV7-2 with TRBJ2-7; D unclear. Germline V gives CDR1 SGHTA, CDR2 FQGNSA. Deletions cut 4 bases from V and 4 bases from J, with 5 bases between. The CDR3 is 11 amino acids.

The chain recombines TRBV7-8 with TRBJ2-1; a possible D gene is TRBD1 (6 bases). V lost 0 bases and J lost 0, with 9 bases in between. Germline CDR1 SGHVS, CDR2 FQNEAQ. This CDR3 has 16 residues. CDR3 in amino acids: CASSLASGVSYNEQFF. The CDR3, as DNA: TGTGCCAGCAGCTTAGCCTCAGGGGTCTCCTACAATGAGCAGTTCTTC.

This clone was observed once. Relative to the germline gene, one junction end is altered; a read error may explain this. The chain links TRBV27 to TRBJ2-3; D might be TRBD1 (6 bases). CDR1 and CDR2 (germline): MNHEY, SMNVEV (reference sequence). The CDR3 is 16 residues long. The chain's CDR3 is CASSSTERSWTDAQYF. The CDR3 DNA reads TGTGCCAGCAGCTCAACCGAGCGTAGTTGGACAGATGCGCAGTATTTT.

The V call is TRBV5-4, the J call TRBJ2-7; 10 bases map to TRBD1. With V trimmed by 4 bases and J by 3 bases, 10 bases remained unmatched. Germline-derived CDR1 and CDR2 are SGHNT and YYREEE (reference sequence). The CDR3 consists of 16 residues. CDR3 in amino acids: CASSRIATGGGYEQYF. As DNA, the CDR3 is TGTGCCAGCAGCCGGATAGCGACAGGGGGCGGCTACGAGCAGTACTTC.

The CDR3 DNA reads TGTGCCAGCAGCTTTCCGGGACAGGGGGCCCCCGGGGAGCTGTTTTTT. It is translated as CASSFPGQGAPGELFF. The chain carries TRBV7-2 and TRBJ2-2; 12 nucleotides align to TRBD1. The CDR3 has 16 amino acids. The junction had 5 bases not matched to a gene; V was cut back by 3 bases and J by 6 bases. Looked up from germline, CDR1 is SGHTA and CDR2 is FQGNSA.

V is TRBV30 and J is TRBJ1-2, with 7 bases lining up with TRBD1. The germline gives CDR1 GTSNPN, CDR2 SVGIG (reference sequence). The trim removed 2 bases at V and 4 bases at J, leaving 13 bases unmatched. The CDR3 length is 16 residues. The CDR3 bases are TGTGCCTGGAGTCATAAGGGGACAGAGATTTTCTATGGCTACACCTTC. Protein sequence: CAWSHKGTEIFYGYTF.